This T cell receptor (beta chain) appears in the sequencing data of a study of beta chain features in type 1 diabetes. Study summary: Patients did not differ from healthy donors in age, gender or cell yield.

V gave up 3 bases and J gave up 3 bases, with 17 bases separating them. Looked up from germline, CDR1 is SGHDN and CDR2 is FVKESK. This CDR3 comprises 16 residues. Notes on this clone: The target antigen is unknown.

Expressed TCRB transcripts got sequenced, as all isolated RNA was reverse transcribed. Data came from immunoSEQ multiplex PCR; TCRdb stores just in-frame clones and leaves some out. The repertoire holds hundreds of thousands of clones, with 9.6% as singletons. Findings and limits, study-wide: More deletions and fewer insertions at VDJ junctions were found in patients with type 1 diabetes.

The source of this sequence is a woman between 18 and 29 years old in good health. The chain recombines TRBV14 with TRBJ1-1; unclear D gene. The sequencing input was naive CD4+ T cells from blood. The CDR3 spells CASSQSSGWPDTEAFF. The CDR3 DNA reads TGTGCCAGCAGCCAGTCCTCGGGGTGGCCGGACACTGAAGCTTTCTTT.